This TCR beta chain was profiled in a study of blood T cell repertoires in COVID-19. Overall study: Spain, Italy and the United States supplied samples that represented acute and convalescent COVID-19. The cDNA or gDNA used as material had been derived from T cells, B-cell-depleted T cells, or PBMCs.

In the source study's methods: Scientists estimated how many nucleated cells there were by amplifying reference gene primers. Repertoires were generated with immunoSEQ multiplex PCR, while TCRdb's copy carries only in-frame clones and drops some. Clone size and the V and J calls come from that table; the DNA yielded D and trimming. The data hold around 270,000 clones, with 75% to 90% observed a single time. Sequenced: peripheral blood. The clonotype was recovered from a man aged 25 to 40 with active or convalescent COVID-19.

In DNA, the CDR3 is TGTGCCAGAAGCTTAGTGCTCGCAGGGAAAGATCAGCCCCAGCATTTT. Translating it yields CARSLVLAGKDQPQHF. The V and J genes are TRBV7-5 and TRBJ1-5; the table's D gene call, TRBD1, was not cross checked with the DNA. TRBV7-5 is termed a pseudogene. The CDR3 has 16 residues.